This T cell receptor (beta chain) originates from a study of control samples from healthy donors and cancer patients. This clone turned up a few times. TCRdb's table, derived via immunoSEQ multiplex PCR, lists solely in-frame clones and lacks some. The sample has 150,000 to 200,000 clones, roughly 91% seen once; the top ten hold 1.4% to 1.5%. The ends were cut back, 1 base at V and 2 bases at J, with 2 bases in the middle. Germline V gives CDR1 LGHDT, CDR2 YNNKEL (reference sequence). The CDR3 contains 12 residues. This clonotype originated in a man aged 18-30 years in good health. This chain uses TRBV3-1 (or the pseudogene TRBV3-2) with TRBJ1-2, with D unclear. The source material was blood. DNA of the CDR3: TGTGCCAGCAGCCAAGTGAACTATGGCTACACCTTC. Encoded protein: CASSQVNYGYTF.